The source of this T cell receptor beta chain is a study of cytomegalovirus exposure and HLA in healthy donors. Study-wide background: The study's early data release held tens of millions of unique TCRs from HLA-typed donors.

This clone was picked up one time. What it binds is unknown. Per germline, CDR1 MNHEY and CDR2 SMNVEV (reference sequence). The CDR3 is 13 amino acids. V was trimmed by 5 bases and J by 2 bases, leaving 6 bases between them. PCR amplification relied on 60 Vbeta primers (plus 13 Jbeta primers). Generated by immunoSEQ multiplex PCR, the TCRdb table keeps only in-frame clones and is missing some. The table has about 36,000 clones, about 70% seen once. Study results and caveats: Published work reported that the classifier diagnosed cytomegalovirus status with high specificity and sensitivity. Per a later analysis, about 17,000 TCR beta sequences showed association with HLA alleles at 0.05 false discovery rate. When a later analysis was performed, an Asian-associated ancestry cluster reportedly had fewer N-insertions than the approximately 690-donor mean.

The V and J genes are TRBV27 and TRBJ1-4; D is undetermined. This clonotype originated in a man aged 25-45 years in good health and CMV-seronegative. The sequenced sample consisted of PBMCs. As DNA, the CDR3 is TGTGCCAGCAGTCCCCGGACTAATGAAAAACTGTTTTTT. Amino acid sequence: CASSPRTNEKLFF.